This T cell receptor (beta chain) was found in a study of blood T cell repertoires in COVID-19. The method was immunoSEQ multiplex PCR; TCRdb's version includes in-frame clones alone and lacks a portion of them. The repertoire holds around 180,000 clones, with 70% to 90% as singletons. Remarks on this clone: Germline is not matched at one junction end, which may reflect a read error.

The CDR3 totals 9 residues. CDR1 and CDR2 from the germline V gene are MNHEY and SMNVEV (reference sequence). This receptor was obtained from a woman under 40 with acute or convalescent COVID-19. The material sequenced was peripheral blood. The chain carries TRBV27 and TRBJ1-4; D not certain. The CDR3 DNA is TGTGCCAGCAGTTCCTACCAGGCCTTT. This codes for CASSSYQAF.